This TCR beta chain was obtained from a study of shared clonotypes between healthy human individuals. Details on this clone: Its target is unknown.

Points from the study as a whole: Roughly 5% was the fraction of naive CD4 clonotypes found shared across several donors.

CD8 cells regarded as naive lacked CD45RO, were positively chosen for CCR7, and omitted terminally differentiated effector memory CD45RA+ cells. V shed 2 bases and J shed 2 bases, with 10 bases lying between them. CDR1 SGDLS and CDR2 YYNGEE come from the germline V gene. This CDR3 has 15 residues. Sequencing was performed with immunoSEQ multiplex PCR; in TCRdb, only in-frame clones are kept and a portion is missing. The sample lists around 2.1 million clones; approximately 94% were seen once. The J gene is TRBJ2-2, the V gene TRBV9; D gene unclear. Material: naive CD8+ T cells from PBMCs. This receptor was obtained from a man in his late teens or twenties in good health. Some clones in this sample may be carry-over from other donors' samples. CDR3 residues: CASSVGTINTGELFF. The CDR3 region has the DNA TGTGCCAGCAGCGTCGGCACGATCAACACCGGGGAGCTGTTTTTT.